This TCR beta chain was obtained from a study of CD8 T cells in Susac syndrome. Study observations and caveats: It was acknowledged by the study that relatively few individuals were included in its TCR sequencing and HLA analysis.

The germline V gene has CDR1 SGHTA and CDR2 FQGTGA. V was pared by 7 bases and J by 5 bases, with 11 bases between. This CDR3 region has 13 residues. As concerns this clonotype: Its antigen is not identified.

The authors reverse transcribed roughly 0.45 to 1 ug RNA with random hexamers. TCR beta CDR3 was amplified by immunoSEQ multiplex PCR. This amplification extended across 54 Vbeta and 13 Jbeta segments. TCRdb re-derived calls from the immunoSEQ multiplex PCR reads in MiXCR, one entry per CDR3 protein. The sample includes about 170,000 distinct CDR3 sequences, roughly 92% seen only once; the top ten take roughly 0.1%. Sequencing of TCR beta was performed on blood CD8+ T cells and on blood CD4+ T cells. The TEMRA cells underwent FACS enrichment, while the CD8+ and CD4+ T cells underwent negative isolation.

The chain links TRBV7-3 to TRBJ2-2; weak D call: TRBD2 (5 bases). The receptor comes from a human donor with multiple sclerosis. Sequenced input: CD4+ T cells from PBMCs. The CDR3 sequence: CASTPGETGELFF. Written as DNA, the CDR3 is TGTGCCAGCACCCCCGGGGAGACCGGGGAGCTGTTTTTT.